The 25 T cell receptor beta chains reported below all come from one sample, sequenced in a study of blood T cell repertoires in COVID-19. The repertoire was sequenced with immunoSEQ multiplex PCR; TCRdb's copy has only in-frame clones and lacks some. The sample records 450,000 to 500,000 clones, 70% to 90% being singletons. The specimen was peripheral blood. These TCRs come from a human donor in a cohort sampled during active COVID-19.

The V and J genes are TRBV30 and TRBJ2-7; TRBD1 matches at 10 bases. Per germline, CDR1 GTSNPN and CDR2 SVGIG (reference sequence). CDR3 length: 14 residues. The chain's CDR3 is CALTSGTGVGEQYF. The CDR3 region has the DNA TGTGCTTTAACGTCTGGGACAGGGGTTGGAGAGCAGTACTTC.

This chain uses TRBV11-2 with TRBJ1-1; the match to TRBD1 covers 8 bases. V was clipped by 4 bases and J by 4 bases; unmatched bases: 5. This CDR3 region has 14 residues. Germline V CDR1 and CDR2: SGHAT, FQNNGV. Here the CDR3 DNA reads TGTGCCAGCAGCTGGGGACAGGCGGCCACTGAAGCTTTCTTT. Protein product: CASSWGQAATEAFF.

DNA of the CDR3: TGTGCCAGCGGAGAGGGGGCAGGGACTGAAGCTTTCTTT. Translating it yields CASGEGAGTEAFF. V and J are TRBV19 and TRBJ1-1; 7 bases line up with TRBD1. The CDR3 has 13 amino acids. Germline V gene lookup returns CDR1 LNHDA and CDR2 SQIVND (reference sequence). Germline trimming cut 9 bases from V and 5 bases from J; bases unmatched to any gene: 9.

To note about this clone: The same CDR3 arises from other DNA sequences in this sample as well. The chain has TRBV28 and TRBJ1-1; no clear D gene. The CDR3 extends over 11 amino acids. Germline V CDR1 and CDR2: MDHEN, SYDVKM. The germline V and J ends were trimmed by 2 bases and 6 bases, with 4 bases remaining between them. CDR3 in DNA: TGTGCCAGCAGTTTAACATCTGAAGCTTTCTTT. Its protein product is CASSLTSEAFF.

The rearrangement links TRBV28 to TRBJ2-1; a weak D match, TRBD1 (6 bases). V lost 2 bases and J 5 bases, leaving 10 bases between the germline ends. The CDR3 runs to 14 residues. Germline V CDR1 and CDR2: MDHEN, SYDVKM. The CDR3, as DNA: TGTGCCAGCAGTTTACCCCCAGGGGACAATGAGCAGTTCTTC. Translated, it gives CASSLPPGDNEQFF.

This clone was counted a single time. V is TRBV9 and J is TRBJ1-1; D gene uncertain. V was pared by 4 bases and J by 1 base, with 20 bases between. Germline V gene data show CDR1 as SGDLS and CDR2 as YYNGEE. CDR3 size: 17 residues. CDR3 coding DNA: TGTGCCAGCAGCCCTAGTGTCTATCAACCTTCGAACACTGAAGCTTTCTTT. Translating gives CASSPSVYQPSNTEAFF. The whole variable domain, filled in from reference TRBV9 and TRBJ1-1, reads DSGVTQTPKHLITATGQRVTLRCSPRSGDLSVYWYQQSLDQGLQFLIQYYNGEERAKGNILERFSAQQFPDLHSELNLSSLELGDSALYFCASSPSVYQPSNTEAFFGQGTRLTVV.

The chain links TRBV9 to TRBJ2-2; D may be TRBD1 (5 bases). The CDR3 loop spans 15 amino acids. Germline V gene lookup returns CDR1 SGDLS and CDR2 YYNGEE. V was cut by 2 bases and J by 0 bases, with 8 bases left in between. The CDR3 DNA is TGTGCCAGCAGCGTTGGGGCAACGAACACCGGGGAGCTGTTTTTT. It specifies CASSVGATNTGELFF.

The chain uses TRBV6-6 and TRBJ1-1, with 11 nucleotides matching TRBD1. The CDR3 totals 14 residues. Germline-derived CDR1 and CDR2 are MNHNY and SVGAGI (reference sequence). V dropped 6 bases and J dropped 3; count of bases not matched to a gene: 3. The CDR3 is CASRRTGGHTEAFF. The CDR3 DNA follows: TGTGCCAGCAGGAGGACAGGGGGCCACACTGAAGCTTTCTTT.

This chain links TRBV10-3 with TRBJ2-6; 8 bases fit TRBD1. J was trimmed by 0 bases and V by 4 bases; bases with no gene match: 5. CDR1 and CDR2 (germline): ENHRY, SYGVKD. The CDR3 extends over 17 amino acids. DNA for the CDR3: TGTGCCATCAGTGTCGGAGGGACAGGCTCTGGGGCCAACGTCCTGACTTTC. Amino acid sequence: CAISVGGTGSGANVLTF.

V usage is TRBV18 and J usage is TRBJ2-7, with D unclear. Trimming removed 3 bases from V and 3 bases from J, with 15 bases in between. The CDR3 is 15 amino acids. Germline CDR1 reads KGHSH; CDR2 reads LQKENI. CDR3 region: CASSPDQQVFYEQYF. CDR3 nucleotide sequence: TGTGCCAGCTCACCGGATCAGCAGGTTTTCTACGAGCAGTACTTC.

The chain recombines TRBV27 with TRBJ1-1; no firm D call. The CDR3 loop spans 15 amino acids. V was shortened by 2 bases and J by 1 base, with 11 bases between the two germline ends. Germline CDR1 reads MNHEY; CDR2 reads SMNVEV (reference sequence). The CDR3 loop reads CASSLRGEPNTEAFF. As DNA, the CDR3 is TGTGCCAGCAGTTTACGGGGAGAACCGAACACTGAAGCTTTCTTT.

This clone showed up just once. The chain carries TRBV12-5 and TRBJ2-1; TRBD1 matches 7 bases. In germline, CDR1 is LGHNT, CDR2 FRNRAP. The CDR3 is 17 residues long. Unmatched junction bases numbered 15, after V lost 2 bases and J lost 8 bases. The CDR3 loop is CASGLFTGASRQDEQFF. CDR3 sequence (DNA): TGTGCTAGTGGTTTGTTTACAGGGGCTAGTCGCCAGGATGAGCAGTTCTTC.

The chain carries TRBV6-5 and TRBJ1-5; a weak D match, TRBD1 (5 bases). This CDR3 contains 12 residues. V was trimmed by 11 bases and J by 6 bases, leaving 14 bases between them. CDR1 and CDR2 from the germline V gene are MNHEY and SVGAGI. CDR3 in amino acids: CASWGVGQPQHF. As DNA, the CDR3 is TGTGCCTCCTGGGGGGTGGGTCAGCCCCAGCATTTT.

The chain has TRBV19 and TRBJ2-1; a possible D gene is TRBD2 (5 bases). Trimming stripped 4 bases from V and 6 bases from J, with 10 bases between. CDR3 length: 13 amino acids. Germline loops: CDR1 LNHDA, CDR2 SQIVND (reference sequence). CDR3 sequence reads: CASSSTRGNEQFF. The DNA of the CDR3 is TGTGCCAGTAGTAGCACTAGAGGCAATGAGCAGTTCTTC.

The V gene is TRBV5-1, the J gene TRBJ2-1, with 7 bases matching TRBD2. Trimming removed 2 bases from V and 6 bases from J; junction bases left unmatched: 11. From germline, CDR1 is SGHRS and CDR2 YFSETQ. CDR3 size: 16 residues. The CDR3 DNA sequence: TGCGCCAGCAGCTTATCAGCGGGGACCCCACTCAATGAGCAGTTCTTC. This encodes CASSLSAGTPLNEQFF.

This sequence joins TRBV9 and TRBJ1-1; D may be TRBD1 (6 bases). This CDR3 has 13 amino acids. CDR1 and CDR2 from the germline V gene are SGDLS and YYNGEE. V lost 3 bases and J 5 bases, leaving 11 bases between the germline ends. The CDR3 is CASSEGGWTEAFF. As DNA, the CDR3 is TGTGCCAGCAGCGAAGGGGGATGGACTGAAGCTTTCTTT.

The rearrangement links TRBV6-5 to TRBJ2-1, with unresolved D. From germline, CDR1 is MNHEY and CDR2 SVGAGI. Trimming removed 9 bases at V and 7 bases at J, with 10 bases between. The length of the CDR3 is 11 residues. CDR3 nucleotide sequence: TGTGCCAGTCATACCAGGAATGAGCAGTTCTTC. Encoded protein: CASHTRNEQFF.

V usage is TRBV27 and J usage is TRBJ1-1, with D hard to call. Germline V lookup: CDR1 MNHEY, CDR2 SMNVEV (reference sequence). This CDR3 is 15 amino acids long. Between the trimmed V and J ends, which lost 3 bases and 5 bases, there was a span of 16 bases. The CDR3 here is CASSLLSPGVTEAFF. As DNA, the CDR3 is TGTGCCAGCAGTTTGCTGAGCCCTGGAGTTACTGAAGCTTTCTTT.

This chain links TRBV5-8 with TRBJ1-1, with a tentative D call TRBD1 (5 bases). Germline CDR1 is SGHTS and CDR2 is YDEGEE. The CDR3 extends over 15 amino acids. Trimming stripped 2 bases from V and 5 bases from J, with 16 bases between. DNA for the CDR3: TGTGCCAGCAGCTTTGGGGGGGTGACAGCGACTGAAGCTTTCTTT. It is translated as CASSFGGVTATEAFF.

DNA of the CDR3: TGTGCCAGCAGTAGACAGGGGTTGTATGGCTACACCTTC. Protein product: CASSRQGLYGYTF. The chain recombines TRBV28 with TRBJ1-2; TRBD1 matches at 8 bases. CDR1 is MDHEN, CDR2 SYDVKM, per germline. CDR3 length equals 13 residues. V was clipped by 5 bases and J by 5 bases; unmatched bases: 4.

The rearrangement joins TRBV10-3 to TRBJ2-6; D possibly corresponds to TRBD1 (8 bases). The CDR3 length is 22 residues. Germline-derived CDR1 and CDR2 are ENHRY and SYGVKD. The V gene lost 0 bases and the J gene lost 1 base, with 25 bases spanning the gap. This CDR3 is CAISESAGGAASGPSGANVLTF. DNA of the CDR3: TGTGCCATCAGTGAGTCTGCAGGGGGCGCGGCTAGCGGCCCGTCTGGGGCCAACGTCCTGACTTTC.

The CDR3 loop is CASSPRGLGVPNEQFF. CDR3 in DNA: TGTGCCAGCAGCCCCAGGGGACTAGGAGTTCCCAATGAGCAGTTCTTC. The J gene is TRBJ2-1, the V gene TRBV7-3; 8 positions agree with TRBD2. Germline assignment: CDR1 SGHTA and CDR2 FQGTGA. After removal of 5 bases from V and 6 bases from J, the junction contained 12 bases not matched to a gene. The CDR3 contains 16 residues.

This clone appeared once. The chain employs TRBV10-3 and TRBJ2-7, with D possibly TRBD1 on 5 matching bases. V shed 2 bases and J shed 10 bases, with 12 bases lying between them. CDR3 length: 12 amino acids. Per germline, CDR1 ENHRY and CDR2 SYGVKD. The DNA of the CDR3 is TGTGCCATCAGTGAGGACAGTAGGGAACAGTACTTC. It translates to CAISEDSREQYF.

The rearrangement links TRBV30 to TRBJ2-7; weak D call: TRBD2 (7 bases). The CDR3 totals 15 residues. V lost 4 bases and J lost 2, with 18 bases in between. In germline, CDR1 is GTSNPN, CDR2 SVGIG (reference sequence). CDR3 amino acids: CAWIGGGTGTYEQYF. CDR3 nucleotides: TGTGCCTGGATAGGGGGGGGGACCGGTACCTACGAGCAGTACTTC. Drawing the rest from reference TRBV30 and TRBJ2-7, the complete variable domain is SQTIHQWPATLVQPVGSPLSLECTVEGTSNPNLYWYRQAAGRGLQLLFYSVGIGQISSEVPQNLSASRPQDRQFILSSKKLLLSDSGFYLCAWIGGGTGTYEQYFGPGTRLTVT.

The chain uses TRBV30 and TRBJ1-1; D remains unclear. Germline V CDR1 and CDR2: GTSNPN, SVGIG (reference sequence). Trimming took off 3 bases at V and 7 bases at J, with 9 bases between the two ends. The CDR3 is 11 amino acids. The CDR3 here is CAWSEGLEAFF. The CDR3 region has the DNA TGTGCCTGGAGCGAAGGACTTGAAGCTTTCTTT.